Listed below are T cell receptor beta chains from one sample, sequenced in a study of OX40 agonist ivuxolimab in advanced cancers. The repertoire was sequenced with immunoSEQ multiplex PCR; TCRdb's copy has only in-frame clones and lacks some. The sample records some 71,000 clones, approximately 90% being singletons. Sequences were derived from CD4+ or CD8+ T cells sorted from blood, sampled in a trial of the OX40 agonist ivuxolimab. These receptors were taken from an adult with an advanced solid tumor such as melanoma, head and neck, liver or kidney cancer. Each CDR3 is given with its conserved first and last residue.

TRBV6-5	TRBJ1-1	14	CASSYSMQGPGAFF
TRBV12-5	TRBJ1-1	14	CASGLGGDRGQAFF
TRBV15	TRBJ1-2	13	CATSTYTNYGYTF
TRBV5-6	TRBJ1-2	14	CASSLVVTDPGYTF
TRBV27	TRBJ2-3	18	CASSSYPPSGGASDTQYF
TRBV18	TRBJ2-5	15	CASSPTSDREETQYF
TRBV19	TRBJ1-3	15	CASSRQAYSGNTIYF
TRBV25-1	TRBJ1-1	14	CASAPQGRGTEAFF
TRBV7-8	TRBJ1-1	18	CASSLRGKTTRRGTEAFF
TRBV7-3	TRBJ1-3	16	CASSWGSTGAGNTIYF
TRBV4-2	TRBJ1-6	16	CASSHVPGQGNSPLHF
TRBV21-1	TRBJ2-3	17	CASSKWVDRGATDTQYF
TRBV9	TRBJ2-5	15	CASGGLGGGGETQYF
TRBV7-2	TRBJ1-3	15	CASSLGALSGNTIYF
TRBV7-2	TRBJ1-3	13	CASSFDFANTIYF
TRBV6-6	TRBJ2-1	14	CASRRDRRGNEQFF
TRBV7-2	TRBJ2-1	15	CASSLTGVLNNEQFF
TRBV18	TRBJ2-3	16	CASSPGRGFNTDTQYF
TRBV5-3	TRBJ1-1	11	CASRGRGEAFF
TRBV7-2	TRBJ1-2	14	CASSLESQNYGYTF
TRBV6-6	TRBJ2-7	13	CASSFSLGYEQYF
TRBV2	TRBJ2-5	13	CASSTGEWETQYF
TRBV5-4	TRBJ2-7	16	CASSTKRGAYIYEQYF
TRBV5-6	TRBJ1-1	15	CASSPGTYLNTEAFF
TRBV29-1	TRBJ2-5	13	CSVAGGPRETQYF
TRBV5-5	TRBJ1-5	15	CASSFLTASNQPQHF
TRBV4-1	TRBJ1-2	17	CASSHQFQGVFNYGYTF
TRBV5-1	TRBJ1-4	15	CASSPSGGTNEKLFF
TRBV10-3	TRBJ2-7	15	CAISGGLRFSYEQYF
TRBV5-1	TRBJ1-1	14	CASSFTTENTEAFF
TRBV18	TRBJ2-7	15	CASSPGQGASYEQYF
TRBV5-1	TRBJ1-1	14	CASSLQGGGTEAFF
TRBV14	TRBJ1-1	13	CASSLQRNTEAFF
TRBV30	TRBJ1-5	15	CAWSAGARLNQPQHF
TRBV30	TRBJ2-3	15	CAWTPRRGLEDTQYF
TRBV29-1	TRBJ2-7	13	CSARDTRPNEQYF
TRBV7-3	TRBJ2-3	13	CASSQGRSDTQYF
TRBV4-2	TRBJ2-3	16	CASNDRQRGKTDTQYF
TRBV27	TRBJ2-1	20	CASSLAPGSLFTQHHNEQFF
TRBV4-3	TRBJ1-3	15	CASSQETGGGNTIYF